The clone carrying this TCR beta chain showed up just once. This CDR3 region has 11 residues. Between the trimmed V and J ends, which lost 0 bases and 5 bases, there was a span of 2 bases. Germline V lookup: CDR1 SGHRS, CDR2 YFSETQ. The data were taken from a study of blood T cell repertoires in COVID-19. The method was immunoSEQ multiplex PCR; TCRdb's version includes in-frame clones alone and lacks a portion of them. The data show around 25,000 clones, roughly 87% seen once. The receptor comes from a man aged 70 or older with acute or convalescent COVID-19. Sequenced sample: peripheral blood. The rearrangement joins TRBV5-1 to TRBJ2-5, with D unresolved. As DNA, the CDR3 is TGCGCCAGCAGCTTGGCGGAGACCCAGTACTTC. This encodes CASSLAETQYF.